This T cell receptor beta chain was recorded in a study of T cell repertoires in cytomegalovirus infection. Study summary: Through public TCR beta signatures, both CMV infection and matching HLA type were indicated. Study-wide findings and caveats: Summed frequency of public TCR beta families distinguished CMV carriers with the relevant HLA. Clonotype analysis showed dominance of the ex vivo response by HLA-C-restricted CMV-specific TCR beta clonotypes.

CDR1 and CDR2 from the germline V gene are SGHTA and FQGNSA. This CDR3 region has 14 residues. V lost 7 bases and J lost 4, with 16 bases in between. This clonotype has more than one count but fewer than ten. Its antigen is not identified. TCRdb reanalysed the reads using MiXCR and keeps one entry per CDR3 protein. The data contain about 6,100 distinct CDR3 sequences, 50% to 60% of them singletons. The specimen sequenced was PBMCs, sequenced either directly or after in vitro stimulation (not recorded which). The source is a human donor in good health (CMV status not recorded). Some clones in this sample may be carry-over from other donors' samples. The rearrangement links TRBV7-2 to TRBJ1-2; tentatively, D is TRBD1 (6 bases). CDR3: CASTKGGGAYGYTF. In DNA form, the CDR3 reads TGTGCCAGCACCAAGGGGGGGGGCGCCTATGGCTACACCTTC.